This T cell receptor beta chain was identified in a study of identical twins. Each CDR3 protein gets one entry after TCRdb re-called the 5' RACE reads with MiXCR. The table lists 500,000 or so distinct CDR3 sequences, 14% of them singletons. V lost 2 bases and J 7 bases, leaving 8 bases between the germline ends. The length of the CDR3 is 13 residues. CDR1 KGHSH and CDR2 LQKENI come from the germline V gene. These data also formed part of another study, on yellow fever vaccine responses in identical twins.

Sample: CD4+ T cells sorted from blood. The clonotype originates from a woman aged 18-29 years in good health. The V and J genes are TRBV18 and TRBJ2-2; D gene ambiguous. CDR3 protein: CASSPLENGELFF. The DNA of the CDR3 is TGTGCCAGCTCACCATTGGAAAACGGGGAGCTGTTTTTT. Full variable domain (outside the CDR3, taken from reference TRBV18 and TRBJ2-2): NAGVMQNPRHLVRRRGQEARLRCSPMKGHSHVYWYRQLPEEGLKFMVYLQKENIIDESGMPKERFSAEFPKEGPSILRIQQVVRGDSAAYFCASSPLENGELFFGEGSRLTVL.